The 6 T cell receptor beta chains below come from one sample, sequenced in a study of blood T cell repertoires in COVID-19. Sequencing used immunoSEQ multiplex PCR; TCRdb keeps in-frame clones, though not all of them. The sample lists about 220,000 clones; 84% were seen once. Sample: peripheral blood. Receptors were obtained from a man aged 50-60 years with active or convalescent COVID-19.

The CDR3 sequence: CASSLEQTNYGYTF. The CDR3 DNA sequence: TGTGCCAGCAGCTTAGAACAGACTAACTATGGCTACACCTTC. The chain combines TRBV7-9 with TRBJ1-2; D is unresolved. Germline V gives CDR1 SEHNR, CDR2 FQNEAQ (reference sequence). This CDR3 has 14 amino acids. Trimming cost V 1 base and J 0 bases, with 6 bases left between them.

The chain joins TRBV29-1 to TRBJ1-1, with no clear D. The V gene lost 6 bases and the J gene lost 3 bases, with 17 bases spanning the gap. There are 14 residues in the CDR3. The germline gives CDR1 SQVTM, CDR2 ANQGSEA. The CDR3 protein is CSVPSSGSDTEAFF. Written as DNA, the CDR3 is TGCAGCGTCCCTTCCTCGGGGTCGGACACTGAAGCTTTCTTT.

The J gene is TRBJ2-7, the V gene TRBV13; possibly TRBD2 for D (6 bases). The germline V and J ends were trimmed by 0 bases and 4 bases, with 7 bases remaining between them. The CDR3 extends over 13 amino acids. Germline-derived CDR1 and CDR2 are PRHDT and FYEKMQ (reference sequence). CDR3 bases: TGTGCCAGCAGCTTAGGCCGGGGGTACGAGCAGTACGTC. Amino acids: CASSLGRGYEQYV.

This clone has more than one count but fewer than ten. This chain connects TRBV30 to TRBJ2-2; 14 bases line up with TRBD2. This CDR3 region has 16 residues. CDR1 is GTSNPN and CDR2 is SVGIG in the germline V gene (reference sequence). The V segment lost 3 bases and the J segment 8 bases; nucleotides outside the gene matches: 8. CDR3 DNA sequence: TGTGCCTGGAGGAAACCGGGACTAGCGGGAGAGGGGGAGCTGTTTTTT. Translated: CAWRKPGLAGEGELFF.

The chain uses TRBV7-3 and TRBJ2-3; perhaps TRBD1 as D (6 bases). Trimming shortened V by 4 bases and J by 1 base, and 12 bases separated the two germline ends. This CDR3 spans 15 amino acids. Germline V gene data show CDR1 as SGHTA and CDR2 as FQGTGA. CDR3 residues: CASSSEGGRTDTQYF. The CDR3 region has the DNA TGTGCCAGCAGCTCCGAAGGGGGTCGCACAGATACGCAGTATTTT.

The DNA of the CDR3 is TGTGCCAGCAGTCTCCCCCCTGGGGGGAGGGCCAATGAGCAGTTCTTC. Translated, it gives CASSLPPGGRANEQFF. The chain couples TRBV28 to TRBJ2-1; 7 bases fit TRBD2. Germline values: CDR1 MDHEN, CDR2 SYDVKM. The J segment lost 6 bases and the V segment lost 5 bases, leaving 13 bases of the junction unmatched. The CDR3 is 16 amino acids.